This T cell receptor beta chain was obtained from a study of naive and memory T cell subsets. Note on this clonotype: Its matching antigen is unknown.

Both TRBC1 and TRBC2 were covered by a beta constant-region primer of two equimolar oligonucleotides. TCRdb independently ran MiXCR on the UMI-ligation and nested PCR reads; one entry per CDR3 protein. Counted here are tens of thousands of distinct CDR3 sequences, about an eighth occurring once; the ten biggest clones make up approximately 0.94%. Study-wide results and caveats: In naive cells, over 85% of TCR sequences were seen only once. Between naive and memory subsets, TCR abundance power law exponents differed.

This TCR was sampled from a human donor in good health. Specimen: central memory CD4+ T cells from blood.

The CDR3 DNA reads TGTGCCAGCAGTCCCTCCGGGACAGGGGGCACTGAAGCTTTCTTT. Amino acid sequence: CASSPSGTGGTEAFF. The V and J genes are TRBV28 and TRBJ1-1; 11 bases are shared with TRBD1. V lost 5 bases and J lost 4; bases outside the gene matches: 6. The length of the CDR3 is 15 residues. Germline V gene lookup returns CDR1 MDHEN and CDR2 SYDVKM.